The source of this TCR beta chain is a study of blood T cell repertoires in COVID-19. Whole-study context: Material from acute and convalescent COVID-19 was sourced from the United States, Italy and Spain.

Per the study methods: Amplification with reference gene primers provided the estimates of nucleated cell counts. Libraries were prepared by immunoSEQ multiplex PCR; TCRdb keeps only in-frame clonotypes and omits some of them. V, J and clone size were drawn from that table, and D and trimming were deduced from the DNA. The sample lists about 270,000 clones, 88% occurring once. Germline CDR1 is LGHNA and CDR2 is YSLEER. This CDR3 contains 16 residues. Trimming took 0 bases from V and 1 from J, leaving 12 bases between them. V is TRBV4-3 and J is TRBJ2-5; possible D gene TRBD2, 5 bases. The sample was PBMCs or T cells enriched from blood (not recorded which). This clonotype originated in a young woman who had recovered from COVID-19. The CDR3 sequence is CASSQDPGGLQETQYF. The CDR3 nucleotides are TGCGCCAGCAGCCAAGACCCCGGAGGCCTCCAAGAGACCCAGTACTTC.